Listed below are T cell receptor beta chains from one sample, sequenced in a study of cytomegalovirus exposure and HLA in healthy donors. The method was immunoSEQ multiplex PCR; TCRdb's version includes in-frame clones alone and lacks a portion of them. Among fewer than 120,000 clones listed, around 83% were seen once. Sequencing input: PBMCs. These TCRs come from a woman aged 55-69 years in good health and CMV-seropositive. Each CDR3 is given with its conserved first and last residue. Fields, in order: CDR3 DNA, CDR3 protein, J gene, V gene, clone size, D gene. The D gene is left open where the match is weak. Not all rows give a size; the values are once, few, many and, for expanded clones, a class.

CDR3 DNA: TGTGCCAGCAGCTTCGGAGGTGCAAGGAACACTGAAGCTTTCTTT
CDR3 protein: CASSFGGARNTEAFF
J gene: TRBJ1-1
V gene: TRBV7-9
clone size: .
D gene: .

CDR3 DNA: TGTGCCAGCAGCCTCCATACAGGGAATTTTATCAGCTCCTACGAGCAGTACTTC
CDR3 protein: CASSLHTGNFISSYEQYF
J gene: TRBJ2-7
V gene: TRBV5-4
clone size: .
D gene: .

CDR3 DNA: TGTGCCAGCAGCCCCTATACTCGGAACACTGAAGCTTTCTTT
CDR3 protein: CASSPYTRNTEAFF
J gene: TRBJ1-1
V gene: TRBV28
clone size: few
D gene: .

CDR3 DNA: TGTGCCTGGATTTCCTGGGGGCAGAATTCACCCCTCCACTTT
CDR3 protein: CAWISWGQNSPLHF
J gene: TRBJ1-6
V gene: TRBV30
clone size: .
D gene: .

CDR3 DNA: TGCAGCGGCCGGACAGGACTAGCCACAGATACGCAGTATTTT
CDR3 protein: CSGRTGLATDTQYF
J gene: TRBJ2-3
V gene: TRBV29-1
clone size: .
D gene: .

CDR3 DNA: TGTGCCAGCTCACCAGGTAGCACCTCCTACGAGCAGTACTTC
CDR3 protein: CASSPGSTSYEQYF
J gene: TRBJ2-7
V gene: TRBV18
clone size: .
D gene: .

CDR3 DNA: TGCGCCAGCAGTGAACGGTTTAGCGGCCTTACCTCCTACGAGCAGTACTTC
CDR3 protein: CASSERFSGLTSYEQYF
J gene: TRBJ2-7
V gene: TRBV10-1
clone size: .
D gene: .

CDR3 DNA: TGTGCCACCCAACTCCTACAGGGGTTCACTGAAGCTTTCTTT
CDR3 protein: CATQLLQGFTEAFF
J gene: TRBJ1-1
V gene: TRBV28
clone size: .
D gene: TRBD1

CDR3 DNA: TGTGCCAGCAGCTTGGCCGGGGAGGGGAGGTTGCAAGAAAAACTGTTTTTT
CDR3 protein: CASSLAGEGRLQEKLFF
J gene: TRBJ1-4
V gene: TRBV5-4
clone size: .
D gene: .

CDR3 DNA: TGTGCCTGGAGTTTAGACTCTAACTATGGCTACACCTTC
CDR3 protein: CAWSLDSNYGYTF
J gene: TRBJ1-2
V gene: TRBV30
clone size: few
D gene: .

CDR3 DNA: TGTGCCAGCTCACCACCGGTGGGAGGGAACACTGAAGCTTTCTTT
CDR3 protein: CASSPPVGGNTEAFF
J gene: TRBJ1-1
V gene: TRBV18
clone size: few
D gene: .

CDR3 DNA: TGTGCCAGCAGCCCGCCCGAGGTCAGGGTTGGAGCTAACTATGGCTACACCTTC
CDR3 protein: CASSPPEVRVGANYGYTF
J gene: TRBJ1-2
V gene: TRBV7-9
clone size: .
D gene: .

CDR3 DNA: TGTGCCAGCCAGGCTAGCGGGAGAAATGAGCAGTTCTTC
CDR3 protein: CASQASGRNEQFF
J gene: TRBJ2-1
V gene: TRBV6-5
clone size: .
D gene: TRBD2

CDR3 DNA: TGTGCCAGCAGCTTAAGGGGGCTGGATAGTGAAAAACTGTTTTTT
CDR3 protein: CASSLRGLDSEKLFF
J gene: TRBJ1-4
V gene: TRBV7-9
clone size: .
D gene: TRBD1

CDR3 DNA: TGTGCCAGCAGTGAATTAGTTACTAGCGGCCCGTCTTTT
CDR3 protein: CASSELVTSGPSF
J gene: TRBJ2-3
V gene: TRBV2
clone size: .
D gene: TRBD2

CDR3 DNA: TGCGCCAGCAGCTTTACCAGGCCGGGAAATGAGCAGTTCTTC
CDR3 protein: CASSFTRPGNEQFF
J gene: TRBJ2-1
V gene: TRBV5-1
clone size: once
D gene: .

CDR3 DNA: TGTGCCAGCAGCTTAGAAGCGTACGAGCAGTACTTC
CDR3 protein: CASSLEAYEQYF
J gene: TRBJ2-7
V gene: TRBV7-9
clone size: .
D gene: .

CDR3 DNA: TGTGCCAGCAGCTTACTAGCACAAACCTACGAGCAGTACTTC
CDR3 protein: CASSLLAQTYEQYF
J gene: TRBJ2-7
V gene: TRBV5-6
clone size: .
D gene: .

CDR3 DNA: TGTGCCAGCAGTCCTTACCTGGGGGCATCGGTTTCACCCCTCCACTTT
CDR3 protein: CASSPYLGASVSPLHF
J gene: TRBJ1-6
V gene: TRBV28
clone size: .
D gene: .

CDR3 DNA: TGTGCCAGCAGTGTGGAGGGTGTCTATGGCTACACCTTC
CDR3 protein: CASSVEGVYGYTF
J gene: TRBJ1-2
V gene: TRBV6-1
clone size: .
D gene: .

CDR3 DNA: TGCGCCAGCAGTGAGTCCCCCCCAGGGTACCGTTTTTACGAGCAGTACTTC
CDR3 protein: CASSESPPGYRFYEQYF
J gene: TRBJ2-7
V gene: TRBV10-1
clone size: .
D gene: .

CDR3 DNA: TGTGCCAGCAGCTTGAGACAGGGCGGGCCTGAAGCTTTCTTT
CDR3 protein: CASSLRQGGPEAFF
J gene: TRBJ1-1
V gene: TRBV7-6
clone size: .
D gene: TRBD1

CDR3 DNA: TGTGCCAGCAGCGGACTAGCGGGGGGGAGAGGGCAGTTCTTC
CDR3 protein: CASSGLAGGRGQFF
J gene: TRBJ2-1
V gene: TRBV7-2
clone size: few
D gene: TRBD2

CDR3 DNA: TGTGCCAGCAGCCCCAGGGGACAGGCAGAAGAGACCCAGTACTTC
CDR3 protein: CASSPRGQAEETQYF
J gene: TRBJ2-5
V gene: TRBV9
clone size: .
D gene: TRBD1

CDR3 DNA: TGTGCCAGCAGCCAAGATCTTAAGGGGGCGGGGGGCTACACCTTC
CDR3 protein: CASSQDLKGAGGYTF
J gene: TRBJ1-2
V gene: TRBV4-2
clone size: .
D gene: TRBD1

CDR3 DNA: TGTGCCAGTAGAAGGACAAGACAAGAGACCCAGTACTTC
CDR3 protein: CASRRTRQETQYF
J gene: TRBJ2-5
V gene: TRBV19
clone size: .
D gene: .

CDR3 DNA: TGTTCCAGCACCCTTAGTCCTCGGAGTTACGAGCAGTACTTC
CDR3 protein: CSSTLSPRSYEQYF
J gene: TRBJ2-7
V gene: TRBV7-9
clone size: .
D gene: .

CDR3 DNA: TGTGCCTGGAGTCCTTTGGGGACAGGGAACCAAGAGACCCAGTACTTC
CDR3 protein: CAWSPLGTGNQETQYF
J gene: TRBJ2-5
V gene: TRBV30
clone size: .
D gene: TRBD1

CDR3 DNA: TGTGCCAGCAGCTTAGACTCCTGGAACACTGAAGCTTTCTTT
CDR3 protein: CASSLDSWNTEAFF
J gene: TRBJ1-1
V gene: TRBV13
clone size: .
D gene: .

CDR3 DNA: TGTGCCAGCAGCACAGGGACTAGCGGCACAGATACGCAGTATTTT
CDR3 protein: CASSTGTSGTDTQYF
J gene: TRBJ2-3
V gene: TRBV7-9
clone size: .
D gene: TRBD2

CDR3 DNA: TGTGCCAGCAGCCAAGGGCAGGGCGGAAACACCATATATTTT
CDR3 protein: CASSQGQGGNTIYF
J gene: TRBJ1-3
V gene: TRBV16
clone size: .
D gene: .